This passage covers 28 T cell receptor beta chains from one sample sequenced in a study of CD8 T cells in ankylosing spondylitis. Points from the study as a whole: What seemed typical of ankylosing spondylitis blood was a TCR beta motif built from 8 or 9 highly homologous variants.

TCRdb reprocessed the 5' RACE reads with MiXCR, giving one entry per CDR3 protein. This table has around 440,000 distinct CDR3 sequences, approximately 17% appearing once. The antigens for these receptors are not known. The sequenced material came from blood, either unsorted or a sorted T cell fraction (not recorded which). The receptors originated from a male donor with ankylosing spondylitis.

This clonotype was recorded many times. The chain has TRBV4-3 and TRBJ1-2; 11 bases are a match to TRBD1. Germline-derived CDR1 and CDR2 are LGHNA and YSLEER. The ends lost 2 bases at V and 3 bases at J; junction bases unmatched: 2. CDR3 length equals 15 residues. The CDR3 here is CASSQRTGGDYGYTF. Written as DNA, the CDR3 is TGCGCCAGCAGCCAACGGACAGGGGGCGACTATGGCTACACCTTC.

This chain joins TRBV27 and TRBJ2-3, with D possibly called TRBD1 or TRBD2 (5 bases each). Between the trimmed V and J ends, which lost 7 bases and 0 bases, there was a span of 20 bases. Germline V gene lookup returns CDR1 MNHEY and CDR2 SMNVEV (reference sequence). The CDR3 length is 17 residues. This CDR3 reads CASTSRDGITSTDTQYF. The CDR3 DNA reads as TGTGCCAGCACCTCAAGGGACGGCATAACTAGCACAGATACGCAGTATTTT.

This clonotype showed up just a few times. This CDR3 is CSAHNTLEQFF. The CDR3, as DNA: TGCAGTGCCCACAACACTCTAGAGCAGTTCTTC. The V call is TRBV20-1, the J call TRBJ2-1; no clear D gene. Germline V CDR1 and CDR2: DFQATT, SNEGSKA (reference sequence). V was trimmed by 6 bases and J by 10 bases, leaving 13 bases between them. The CDR3 has 11 residues.

Written as DNA, the CDR3 is TGCAGCGTTAGACGGGGCACTAACTATGGCTACACCTTC. Its protein product is CSVRRGTNYGYTF. The chain recombines TRBV29-1 with TRBJ1-2, with D possibly TRBD1 on 5 matching bases. V was pared by 5 bases and J by 0 bases, with 10 bases between. In germline, CDR1 is SQVTM, CDR2 ANQGSEA. The CDR3 contains 13 residues.

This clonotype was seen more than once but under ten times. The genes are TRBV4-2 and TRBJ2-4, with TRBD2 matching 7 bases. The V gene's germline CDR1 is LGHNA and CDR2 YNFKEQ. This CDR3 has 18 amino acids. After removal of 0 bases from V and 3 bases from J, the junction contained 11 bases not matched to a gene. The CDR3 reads CASSQDNGATGGKNIQYF. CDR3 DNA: TGTGCCAGCAGCCAAGATAACGGGGCGACGGGGGGCAAAAACATTCAGTACTTC.

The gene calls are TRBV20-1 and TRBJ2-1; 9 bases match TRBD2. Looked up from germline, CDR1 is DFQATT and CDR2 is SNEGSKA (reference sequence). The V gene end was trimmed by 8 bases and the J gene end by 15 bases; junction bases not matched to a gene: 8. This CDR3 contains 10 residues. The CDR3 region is CSTYSGSAFF. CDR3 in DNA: TGCAGTACCTATAGCGGGAGTGCGTTCTTC.

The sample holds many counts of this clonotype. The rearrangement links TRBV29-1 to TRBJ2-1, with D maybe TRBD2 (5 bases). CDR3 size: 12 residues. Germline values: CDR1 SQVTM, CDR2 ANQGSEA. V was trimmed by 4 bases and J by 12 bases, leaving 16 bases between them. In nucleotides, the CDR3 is TGCAGCGTTGGAGGGCAGGACGTAAGGCAGTTCTTC. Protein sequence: CSVGGQDVRQFF.

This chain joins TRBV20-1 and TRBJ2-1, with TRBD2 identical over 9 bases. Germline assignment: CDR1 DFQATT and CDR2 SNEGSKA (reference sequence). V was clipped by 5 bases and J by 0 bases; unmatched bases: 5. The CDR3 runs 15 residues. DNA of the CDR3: TGCAGTGCTGGAAATAGCGGGAGCTCCTACAATGAGCAGTTCTTC. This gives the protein CSAGNSGSSYNEQFF.

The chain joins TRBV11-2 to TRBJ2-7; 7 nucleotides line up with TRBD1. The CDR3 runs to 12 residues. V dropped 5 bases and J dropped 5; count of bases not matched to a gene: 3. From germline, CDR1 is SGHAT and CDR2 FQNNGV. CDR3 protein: CASSRGQNEQYF. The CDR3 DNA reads TGTGCCAGCAGCCGGGGACAGAACGAGCAGTACTTC.

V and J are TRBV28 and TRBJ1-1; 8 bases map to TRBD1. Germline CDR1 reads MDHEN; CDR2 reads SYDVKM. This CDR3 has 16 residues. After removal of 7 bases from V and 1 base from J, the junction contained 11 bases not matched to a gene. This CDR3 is CASTPAGGAENTEAFF. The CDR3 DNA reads TGTGCCAGCACCCCCGCAGGGGGCGCGGAGAACACTGAAGCTTTCTTT.

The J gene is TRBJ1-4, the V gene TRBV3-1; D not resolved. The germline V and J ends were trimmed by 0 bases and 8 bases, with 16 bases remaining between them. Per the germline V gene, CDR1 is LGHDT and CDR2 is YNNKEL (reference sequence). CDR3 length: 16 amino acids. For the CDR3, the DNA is TGTGCCAGCAGCCAAGAGTTCGGGTTACTTGGGGAAAAACTGTTTTTT. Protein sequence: CASSQEFGLLGEKLFF.

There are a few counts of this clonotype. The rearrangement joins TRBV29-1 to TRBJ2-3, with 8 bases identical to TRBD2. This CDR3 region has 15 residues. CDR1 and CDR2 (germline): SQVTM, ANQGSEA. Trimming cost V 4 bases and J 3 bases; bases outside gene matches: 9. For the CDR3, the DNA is TGCAGCGTTGTTCCTTCGGGGGGGTCGACAGATACGCAGTATTTT. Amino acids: CSVVPSGGSTDTQYF.

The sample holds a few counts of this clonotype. The CDR3 spells CSADPRGSASSTDTQYF. The CDR3 nucleotides read TGCAGTGCTGACCCCCGGGGTAGCGCAAGCTCCACAGATACGCAGTATTTT. The chain uses TRBV20-1 and TRBJ2-3, with D tentatively TRBD2 (5 bases). CDR3 length: 17 residues. V shed 5 bases and J shed 2 bases, with 23 bases lying between them. Germline V CDR1 and CDR2: DFQATT, SNEGSKA (reference sequence).

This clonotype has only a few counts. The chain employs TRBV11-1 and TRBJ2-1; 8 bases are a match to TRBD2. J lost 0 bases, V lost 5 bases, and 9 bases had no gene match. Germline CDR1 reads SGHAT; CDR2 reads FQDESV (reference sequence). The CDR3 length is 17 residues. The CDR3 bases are TGTGCCAGCAGCCGGGCGGGAGGCCTTCGCTCCTACAATGAGCAGTTCTTC. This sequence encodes CASSRAGGLRSYNEQFF.

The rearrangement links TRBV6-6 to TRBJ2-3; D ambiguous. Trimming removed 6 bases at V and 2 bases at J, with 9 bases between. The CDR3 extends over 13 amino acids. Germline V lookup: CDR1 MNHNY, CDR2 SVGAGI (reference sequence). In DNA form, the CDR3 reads TGTGCCAGCAGACACGACCCCACAGATACGCAGTATTTT. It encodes CASRHDPTDTQYF.

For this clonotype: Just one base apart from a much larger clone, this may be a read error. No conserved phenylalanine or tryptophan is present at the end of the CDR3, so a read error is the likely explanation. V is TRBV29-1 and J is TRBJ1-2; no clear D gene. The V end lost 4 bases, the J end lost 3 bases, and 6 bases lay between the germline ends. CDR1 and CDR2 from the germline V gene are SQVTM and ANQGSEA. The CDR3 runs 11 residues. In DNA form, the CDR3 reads TGCAGCGTTGCCCAGGACTATGGCTACACCTAC. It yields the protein CSVAQDYGYTY.

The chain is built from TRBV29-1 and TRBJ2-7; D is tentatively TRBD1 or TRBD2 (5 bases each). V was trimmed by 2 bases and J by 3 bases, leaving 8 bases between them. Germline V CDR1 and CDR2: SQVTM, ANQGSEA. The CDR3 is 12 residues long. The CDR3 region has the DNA TGCAGCGTTGAATCGAGGGGCTACGAGCAGTACTTC. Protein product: CSVESRGYEQYF.

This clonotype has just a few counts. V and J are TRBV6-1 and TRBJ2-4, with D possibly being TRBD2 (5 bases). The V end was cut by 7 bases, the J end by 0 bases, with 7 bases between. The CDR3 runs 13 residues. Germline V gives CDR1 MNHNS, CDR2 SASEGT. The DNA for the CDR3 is TGTGCCAGCATTGAGGGAGCCAAAAACATTCAGTACTTC. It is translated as CASIEGAKNIQYF.

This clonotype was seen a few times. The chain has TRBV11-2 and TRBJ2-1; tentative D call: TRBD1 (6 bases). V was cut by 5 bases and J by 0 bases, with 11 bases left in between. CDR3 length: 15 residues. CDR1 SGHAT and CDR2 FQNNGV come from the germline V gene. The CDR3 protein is CASSGTTSSYNEQFF. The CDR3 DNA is TGTGCCAGCAGCGGGACAACGAGCTCCTACAATGAGCAGTTCTTC.

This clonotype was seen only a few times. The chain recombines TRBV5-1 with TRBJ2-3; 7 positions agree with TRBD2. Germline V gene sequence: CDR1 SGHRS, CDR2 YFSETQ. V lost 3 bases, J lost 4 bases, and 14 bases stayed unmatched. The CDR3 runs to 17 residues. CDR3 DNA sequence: TGCGCCAGCAGCTCGTCACTAGGCGGGAGAATCCCAGATACGCAGTATTTT. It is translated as CASSSSLGGRIPDTQYF.

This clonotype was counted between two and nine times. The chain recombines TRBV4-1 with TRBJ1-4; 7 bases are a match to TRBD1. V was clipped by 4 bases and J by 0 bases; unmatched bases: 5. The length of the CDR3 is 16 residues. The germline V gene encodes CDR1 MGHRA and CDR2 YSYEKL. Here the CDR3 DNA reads TGCGCCAGCAGCCTAAACAGGGGACCAACTAATGAAAAACTGTTTTTT. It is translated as CASSLNRGPTNEKLFF.

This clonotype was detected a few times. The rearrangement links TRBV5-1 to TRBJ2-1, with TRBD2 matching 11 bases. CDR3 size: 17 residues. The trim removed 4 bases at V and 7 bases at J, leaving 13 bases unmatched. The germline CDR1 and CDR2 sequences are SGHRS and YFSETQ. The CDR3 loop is CASSKEGSGGAVNEQFF. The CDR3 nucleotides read TGCGCCAGCAGCAAAGAAGGTAGCGGGGGGGCCGTAAATGAGCAGTTCTTC.

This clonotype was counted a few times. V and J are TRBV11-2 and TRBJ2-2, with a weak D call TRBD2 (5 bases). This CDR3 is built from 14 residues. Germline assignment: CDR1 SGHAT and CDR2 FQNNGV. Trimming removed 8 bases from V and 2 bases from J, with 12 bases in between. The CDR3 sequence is CASSRTYNTGELFF. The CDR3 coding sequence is TGTGCCAGCTCGAGGACTTACAACACCGGGGAGCTGTTTTTT.

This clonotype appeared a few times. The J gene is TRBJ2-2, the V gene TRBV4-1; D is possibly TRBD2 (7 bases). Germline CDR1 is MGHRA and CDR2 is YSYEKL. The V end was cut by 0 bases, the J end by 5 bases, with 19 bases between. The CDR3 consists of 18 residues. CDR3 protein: CASSQDKGGFSRTGELFF. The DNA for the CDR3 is TGCGCCAGCAGCCAAGATAAGGGGGGGTTTTCAAGGACCGGGGAGCTGTTTTTT.

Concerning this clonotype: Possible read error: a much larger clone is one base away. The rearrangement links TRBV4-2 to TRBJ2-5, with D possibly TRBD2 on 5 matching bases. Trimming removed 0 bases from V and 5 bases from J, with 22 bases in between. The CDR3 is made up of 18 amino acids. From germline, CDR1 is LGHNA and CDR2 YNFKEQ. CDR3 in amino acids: CASSQDRSSRRGLETQYF. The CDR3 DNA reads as TGTGCCAGCAGCCAAGATCGGAGTAGCAGGAGAGGGTTGGAGACCCAGTACTTC.

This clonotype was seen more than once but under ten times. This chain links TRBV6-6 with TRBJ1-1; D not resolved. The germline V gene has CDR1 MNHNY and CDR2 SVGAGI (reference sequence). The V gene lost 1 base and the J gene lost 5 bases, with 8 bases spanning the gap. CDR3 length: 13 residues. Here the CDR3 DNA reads TGTGCCAGCAGTTACTTTGGGGAGACTGAAGCTTTCTTT. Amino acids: CASSYFGETEAFF.

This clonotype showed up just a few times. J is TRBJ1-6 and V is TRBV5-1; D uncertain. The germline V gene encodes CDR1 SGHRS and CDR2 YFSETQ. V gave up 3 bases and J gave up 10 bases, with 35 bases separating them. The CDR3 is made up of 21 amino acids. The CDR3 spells CASSSDGVMGGAGLTASPLHF. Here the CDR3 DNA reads TGCGCCAGCAGCTCCGACGGCGTGATGGGTGGTGCTGGCTTGACCGCGTCACCCCTCCACTTT.

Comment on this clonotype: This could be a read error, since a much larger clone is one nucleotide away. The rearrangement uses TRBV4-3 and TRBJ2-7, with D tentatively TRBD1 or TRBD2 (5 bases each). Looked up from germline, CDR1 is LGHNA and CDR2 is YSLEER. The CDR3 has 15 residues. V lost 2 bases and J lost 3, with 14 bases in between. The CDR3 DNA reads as TGCGCCAGCAGCCAAAAACCGGGACGGAACTACGAGCAGTACTTC. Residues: CASSQKPGRNYEQYF.